Shown below are 24 T cell receptor beta chains from a single sample sequenced in a study of vaccination effects on CD4 cells after COVID-19. These receptors lack a known antigen. Expansion with viral peptide pools was applied to antigen-specific CD4+ T cells by the ViraFEST assay prior to sequencing. Culture proceeded for 10 days, and CD4+ T cells were then isolated. Method: immunoSEQ multiplex PCR; TCRdb's copy keeps in-frame clones and lacks some. The table has more than 25,000 clones, roughly two thirds seen once; the top ten hold 25% to 30%. Sequencing used CD4+ T cells from PBMCs cultured with HCoV-229E spike peptides, obtained before COVID-19 vaccination. The origin of the receptors is a human donor who received a COVID-19 vaccine.

In the case of this clone: Germline is not matched at one junction end, which may reflect a read error. V usage is TRBV5-6 and J usage is TRBJ1-1, with a possible D match to TRBD1 (5 bases). Germline-derived CDR1 and CDR2 are SGHDT and YYEEEE. The CDR3 consists of 15 residues. The CDR3 DNA reads TGTACCAGCAGCCCGGTCCAGGGTTCGAACACTGAAGCTTTCTTT. Amino acids: CTSSPVQGSNTEAFF.

This clone showed up just once. The chain recombines TRBV7-2 with TRBJ2-7; perhaps TRBD2 as D (6 bases). Germline CDR1 reads SGHTA; CDR2 reads FQGNSA. CDR3 length equals 13 residues. Trimming took off 3 bases at V and 7 bases at J, with 13 bases between the two ends. The CDR3 here is CASSFRRVGEQYF. CDR3 DNA: TGTGCCAGCAGCTTCAGGAGGGTAGGAGAGCAGTACTTC.

The chain couples TRBV3-1 (or the pseudogene TRBV3-2) to TRBJ2-2, with D unresolved. Germline values: CDR1 LGHDT, CDR2 YNNKEL (reference sequence). The CDR3 covers 17 residues. V was pared by 4 bases and J by 0 bases, with 15 bases between. CDR3 DNA: TGTGCCAGCAGCCGGTGGGCGTCACAGCCGAACACCGGGGAGCTGTTTTTT. Protein: CASSRWASQPNTGELFF.

This sequence joins TRBV2 and TRBJ2-2; D is perhaps TRBD1 (6 bases). This CDR3 region has 16 residues. V was cut by 4 bases and J by 5 bases, with 17 bases left in between. Germline assignment: CDR1 SNHLY and CDR2 FYNNEI. CDR3 residues: CASSVKGGSGTGELFF. The CDR3 region has the DNA TGTGCCAGCAGTGTAAAAGGGGGATCAGGGACCGGGGAGCTGTTTTTT.

The gene calls are TRBV10-3 and TRBJ1-1; weak D call: TRBD1 (6 bases). The germline CDR1 and CDR2 sequences are ENHRY and SYGVKD. This CDR3 region has 14 residues. V was cut by 0 bases and J by 5 bases, with 10 bases left in between. The CDR3 DNA follows: TGTGCCATCAGTGAGTCTGGGGGGCGGACTGAAGCTTTCTTT. The encoded protein is CAISESGGRTEAFF.

This clone was recorded a few times. The V and J genes are TRBV2 and TRBJ2-2; 7 bases fit TRBD1. The V gene's germline CDR1 is SNHLY and CDR2 FYNNEI. Trimming cost V 6 bases and J 5 bases; bases outside gene matches: 6. There are 14 residues in the CDR3. The CDR3 sequence is CASRTGLRTGELFF. The CDR3 DNA sequence: TGTGCCAGCAGGACAGGGTTAAGAACCGGGGAGCTGTTTTTT. The whole variable domain, filled in from reference TRBV2 and TRBJ2-2, reads EPEVTQTPSHQVTQMGQEVILRCVPISNHLYFYWYRQILGQKVEFLVSFYNNEISEKSEIFDDQFSVERPDGSNFTLKIRSTKLEDSAMYFCASRTGLRTGELFFGEGSRLTVL.

With respect to this clone: Its ends do not fully match the called genes, so a read error is possible. This sequence joins TRBV3-1 (or the pseudogene TRBV3-2) and TRBJ1-5; 8 nucleotides align to TRBD1. There are 16 residues in the CDR3. Germline V gene data show CDR1 as LGHDT and CDR2 as YNNKEL (reference sequence). DNA of the CDR3: TGTGCCAGCAGCCAAGATTCGGCAGGGGGCAACCAGCCCCAGCATTTT. Amino acids: CASSQDSAGGNQPQHF.

This chain connects TRBV7-2 to TRBJ2-1; 9 nucleotides agree with TRBD2. Germline CDR1 is SGHTA and CDR2 is FQGNSA. V gave up 1 base and J gave up 5 bases; unmatched junction bases: 3. The CDR3 has 15 amino acids. The CDR3: CASSLDGLANNEQFF. CDR3 nucleotides: TGTGCCAGCAGCTTAGATGGACTAGCGAACAATGAGCAGTTCTTC. The full variable domain, completed using reference TRBV7-2 and TRBJ2-1, is GAGVSQSPSNKVTEKGKDVELRCDPISGHTALYWYRQSLGQGLEFLIYFQGNSAPDKSGLPSDRFSAERTGGSVSTLTIQRTQQEDSAVYLCASSLDGLANNEQFFGPGTRLTVL.

V and J are TRBV20-1 and TRBJ1-5; no clear D gene. Germline CDR1 is DFQATT and CDR2 is SNEGSKA (reference sequence). There are 14 residues in the CDR3. The germline V and J ends were trimmed by 3 bases and 0 bases, with 9 bases remaining between them. CDR3 nucleotide sequence: TGCAGTGCTAGTATAGCATATAGCAATCAGCCCCAGCATTTT. Its protein is CSASIAYSNQPQHF.

Turning to this clone: At one of its ends the junction is not consistent with the germline gene, which may arise from a read error. This chain joins TRBV6-5 and TRBJ1-1; 8 nucleotides agree with TRBD1. Germline assignment: CDR1 MNHEY and CDR2 SVGAGI. CDR3 size: 13 residues. The CDR3, as DNA: TGCCTGAGTCCTACAGGGGGACTGGTACAAGCTTTCTTT. Its protein product is CLSPTGGLVQAFF.

The J gene is TRBJ2-1, the V gene TRBV19, with D possibly being TRBD1 or TRBD2 (6 bases each). V lost 4 bases, J lost 8 bases, and 21 bases lay in between. Looked up from germline, CDR1 is LNHDA and CDR2 is SQIVND (reference sequence). The CDR3 is 16 amino acids. The CDR3: CASSRGRGRGLDEQFF. For the CDR3, the DNA is TGTGCCAGTAGTAGGGGCCGGGGGCGCGGGTTGGATGAGCAGTTCTTC. The complete variable domain, with remaining parts taken from reference TRBV19 and TRBJ2-1, reads DGGITQSPKYLFRKEGQNVTLSCEQNLNHDAMYWYRQDPGQGLRLIYYSQIVNDFQKGDIAEGYSVSREKKESFPLTVTSAQKNPTAFYLCASSRGRGRGLDEQFFGPGTRLTVL.

The chain combines TRBV5-1 with TRBJ2-3; D might be TRBD1 (5 bases). CDR1 and CDR2 (germline): SGHRS, YFSETQ. V lost 0 bases, J lost 6 bases, and 5 bases lay in between. This CDR3 has 12 amino acids. For the CDR3, the DNA is TGCGCCAGCAGCTTGGAGGGGGATACGCAGTATTTT. This translates into CASSLEGDTQYF.

This clone came up many times. This rearrangement joins TRBV11-3 to TRBJ2-3; D may be TRBD1 or TRBD2 (5 bases each). Germline loops: CDR1 SGHNT, CDR2 YENEEA. The CDR3 extends over 22 amino acids. The V end was cut by 0 bases, the J end by 0 bases, with 28 bases between. CDR3 loop: CASSLDLTGKMARGPSTDTQYF. CDR3 in DNA: TGTGCCAGCAGCTTAGACCTAACGGGGAAAATGGCGAGGGGACCTAGCACAGATACGCAGTATTTT.

The rearrangement joins TRBV5-1 to TRBJ2-3; D is unclear. Germline V gene lookup returns CDR1 SGHRS and CDR2 YFSETQ. The V gene lost 2 bases and the J gene lost 2 bases, with 9 bases spanning the gap. The CDR3 is 14 amino acids. CDR3 sequence: CASSFTTLTDTQYF. The CDR3 bases are TGCGCCAGCAGCTTTACAACCCTCACAGATACGCAGTATTTT. Complete variable domain (other parts from reference TRBV5-1 and TRBJ2-3): KAGVTQTPRYLIKTRGQQVTLSCSPISGHRSVSWYQQTPGQGLQFLFEYFSETQRNKGNFPGRFSGRQFSNSRSEMNVSTLELGDSALYLCASSFTTLTDTQYFGPGTRLTVL.

This clone came up a few times. The gene calls are TRBV7-3 and TRBJ2-2; D call uncertain. Germline CDR1 SGHTA, CDR2 FQGTGA. Trimming took off 5 bases at V and 2 bases at J, with 3 bases between the two ends. The CDR3 totals 12 residues. The CDR3 region is CASSLNTGELFF. DNA for the CDR3: TGTGCCAGCAGCCTCAACACCGGGGAGCTGTTTTTT.

The rearrangement joins TRBV15 to TRBJ2-2; tentatively, D is TRBD1 (5 bases). The CDR3 covers 20 residues. Looked up from germline, CDR1 is LNHNV and CDR2 is YYDKDF (reference sequence). V was trimmed by 2 bases and J by 0 bases, leaving 22 bases between them. CDR3 protein: CATSRPRVMGYTSNTGELFF. The CDR3 DNA reads as TGTGCCACCAGCAGACCCAGGGTCATGGGCTATACTTCGAACACCGGGGAGCTGTTTTTT.

This chain uses TRBV6-6 with TRBJ2-5; unclear D gene. Germline assignment: CDR1 MNHNY and CDR2 SVGAGI (reference sequence). Trimming pared 0 bases from V and 0 bases from J, leaving 8 bases between. The CDR3 covers 15 residues. The CDR3 DNA is TGTGCCAGCAGTTACTCCCCAGAACACCAAGAGACCCAGTACTTC. As protein: CASSYSPEHQETQYF.

The chain uses TRBV6-5 and TRBJ2-1, with TRBD1 as a possible D gene (6 bases). The V end lost 5 bases, the J end lost 8 bases, and 7 bases lay between the germline ends. The CDR3 contains 11 residues. Germline CDR1 and CDR2: MNHEY and SVGAGI. The CDR3 here is CASSQGYEQFF. CDR3 DNA: TGTGCCAGCAGTCAGGGGTATGAGCAGTTCTTC.

This rearrangement joins TRBV6-2 or TRBV6-3 to TRBJ2-4; 7 bases line up with TRBD2. The germline gives CDR1 MNHEY, CDR2 SVGEGT. The CDR3 loop spans 14 amino acids. V shed 5 bases and J 6 bases; nucleotides not matched to a gene: 7. CDR3 region: CASSPGGGINIQYF. The CDR3 DNA reads TGTGCCAGCAGTCCGGGGGGAGGGATAAACATTCAGTACTTC.

This clone appeared once. The CDR3 region has the DNA TGTGCCAGCAGCTTCCATCCGGGCTCATCAGATACGCAGTATTTT. Its translation: CASSFHPGSSDTQYF. The rearrangement links TRBV11-2 to TRBJ2-3; D gene unclear. V shed 3 bases and J shed 4 bases, with 14 bases lying between them. Germline-derived CDR1 and CDR2 are SGHAT and FQNNGV. The CDR3 has 15 residues.

The CDR3 protein is CASSLGRRTGNTIYF. CDR3 nucleotides: TGTGCCAGCAGCTTGGGCCGGAGGACTGGAAACACCATATATTTT. The chain is built from TRBV7-8 and TRBJ1-3; no clear D gene. The V gene's germline CDR1 is SGHVS and CDR2 FQNEAQ. The germline V and J ends were trimmed by 3 bases and 2 bases, with 11 bases remaining between them. The CDR3 runs 15 residues.

The DNA of the CDR3 is TGCGCCAGCAGCTTGGTACCTCAATCCTACGAGCAGTACTTC. It is translated as CASSLVPQSYEQYF. The chain is built from TRBV5-1 and TRBJ2-7; D is unresolved. CDR3 length equals 14 residues. Germline assignment: CDR1 SGHRS and CDR2 YFSETQ. V lost 0 bases, J lost 1 base, and 8 bases lay in between.

The chain uses TRBV24-1 and TRBJ1-2; D might be TRBD1 (6 bases). Looked up from germline, CDR1 is KGHDR and CDR2 is SFDVKD. This CDR3 contains 13 residues. Trimming shortened V by 3 bases and J by 7 bases, and 11 bases separated the two germline ends. The CDR3 nucleotides read TGTGCCACCAGTGATAAACAGGGTCCTGGCTACACCTTC. It translates to CATSDKQGPGYTF.

The V gene is TRBV18, the J gene TRBJ1-3; no clear D gene. The CDR3 loop spans 17 amino acids. Trimming pared 5 bases from V and 0 bases from J, leaving 17 bases between. Germline V gene sequence: CDR1 KGHSH, CDR2 LQKENI. In nucleotides, the CDR3 is TGTGCCAGCTCAGACGGTCGGGTTGCAAGCTCTGGAAACACCATATATTTT. Residues: CASSDGRVASSGNTIYF.